Following are 16 T cell receptor beta chains from one sample sequenced in a study of blood T cell repertoires in COVID-19. Measured with immunoSEQ multiplex PCR; TCRdb has only the in-frame clones, and not every one. Of over 150,000 clones in the sample, about 90% are singletons; the top ten hold 0.5% to 0.55%. Sequenced sample: peripheral blood. The receptors here all came from a man over 45 with acute or convalescent COVID-19.

V is TRBV9 and J is TRBJ2-7, with 8 bases lining up with TRBD1. Germline trimming cut 5 bases from V and 2 bases from J; bases unmatched to any gene: 6. Germline CDR1 reads SGDLS; CDR2 reads YYNGEE. The CDR3 has 14 residues. The CDR3 nucleotides are TGTGCCAGCAGTACAGGGGGAGAACCCTACGAGCAGTACTTC. Translating gives CASSTGGEPYEQYF.

This chain joins TRBV12-3 or TRBV12-4 and TRBJ1-1; unclear D gene. Trimming took 8 bases from V and 2 from J, leaving 6 bases between them. The CDR3 spans 11 residues. CDR3 sequence reads: CASVYNTEAFF. CDR3 in DNA: TGTGCCAGCGTCTATAACACTGAAGCTTTCTTT.

The rearrangement uses TRBV27 and TRBJ1-2; 7 bases are shared with TRBD1. The germline CDR1 and CDR2 sequences are MNHEY and SMNVEV (reference sequence). V was clipped by 4 bases and J by 2 bases; unmatched bases: 7. The CDR3 consists of 15 residues. CDR3 nucleotides: TGTGCCAGCAGTTCGGAAGGGGGCGTAAACTATGGCTACACCTTC. Amino acids: CASSSEGGVNYGYTF.

J is TRBJ1-4 and V is TRBV5-8; D possibly corresponds to TRBD1 (5 bases). Trimming cost V 2 bases and J 10 bases, with 15 bases left between them. Germline lookup yields CDR1 SGHTS and CDR2 YDEGEE. There are 14 residues in the CDR3. The CDR3 spells CASSFWQGGGKLFF. CDR3 sequence (DNA): TGTGCCAGCAGCTTTTGGCAGGGTGGTGGAAAACTGTTTTTT.

The CDR3 DNA is TGTGCCAGCAGCTTAGGCGGACAGTTGAGCTCCTATAATTCACCCCTCCACTTT. Protein product: CASSLGGQLSSYNSPLHF. The V call is TRBV7-8, the J call TRBJ1-6; D is perhaps TRBD1 (6 bases). The CDR3 extends over 18 amino acids. Germline V lookup: CDR1 SGHVS, CDR2 FQNEAQ. V was clipped by 1 base and J by 0 bases, with 13 bases between them.

V is TRBV14 and J is TRBJ2-2, with a weak D call TRBD2 (5 bases). Trimming removed 6 bases at V and 4 bases at J, with 12 bases between. CDR3 length equals 14 residues. The germline V gene encodes CDR1 SGHDN and CDR2 FVKESK. CDR3 DNA sequence: TGTGCCAGCAGGGGAGAAAGGGTCACCGGGGAGCTGTTTTTT. It codes for CASRGERVTGELFF.

This chain joins TRBV6-2 or TRBV6-3 and TRBJ2-3, with D perhaps TRBD1 (6 bases). The germline V gene encodes CDR1 MNHEY and CDR2 SVGEGT. The V end was cut by 0 bases, the J end by 4 bases, with 8 bases between. The CDR3 is 14 amino acids. The CDR3 sequence is CASSYSGGADTQYF. The CDR3 coding sequence is TGTGCCAGCAGTTACTCAGGGGGAGCAGATACGCAGTATTTT.

This sequence joins TRBV10-1 and TRBJ2-3, with 7 bases aligning to TRBD1. CDR3 length: 16 amino acids. Germline V gene sequence: CDR1 WNHNN, CDR2 SYGVQD (reference sequence). Germline trimming cut 2 bases from V and 0 bases from J; bases unmatched to any gene: 5. CDR3 sequence: CASSEPDRDSTDTQYF. CDR3 DNA: TGCGCCAGCAGTGAGCCCGACAGGGATAGCACAGATACGCAGTATTTT.

V is TRBV2 and J is TRBJ2-5; 11 nucleotides align to TRBD2. The germline gives CDR1 SNHLY, CDR2 FYNNEI. V shed 7 bases, J shed 5 bases, and the junction held 12 bases outside the gene matches. The CDR3 totals 16 residues. This CDR3 reads CASTTTSGRGDETQYF. CDR3 coding DNA: TGTGCCAGCACCACTACTAGCGGGAGAGGGGACGAGACCCAGTACTTC.

The chain combines TRBV28 with TRBJ1-1; TRBD1 agrees at 8 bases. This CDR3 spans 14 amino acids. Germline trimming cut 6 bases from V and 0 bases from J; bases unmatched to any gene: 3. Germline loops: CDR1 MDHEN, CDR2 SYDVKM. The CDR3 loop is CASRGTGMNTEAFF. The CDR3 nucleotides read TGTGCCAGCAGAGGGACAGGCATGAACACTGAAGCTTTCTTT.

The CDR3 coding sequence is TGTGCCAGCAGCTTTGGACAGGGCTATGGCTACACCTTC. It encodes CASSFGQGYGYTF. The V and J genes are TRBV5-5 and TRBJ1-2; TRBD1 matches 8 bases. The germline CDR1 and CDR2 sequences are SGHKS and YYEKEE (reference sequence). V was pared by 2 bases and J by 4 bases, with 1 base of the junction left unmatched. This CDR3 has 13 amino acids.

This clone was counted once. The chain joins TRBV7-9 to TRBJ2-7; a weak D match, TRBD1 (5 bases). CDR3 length: 14 amino acids. The germline V gene encodes CDR1 SEHNR and CDR2 FQNEAQ (reference sequence). V was trimmed by 5 bases and J by 5 bases, leaving 16 bases between them. CDR3 in amino acids: CASSAPRTQHEQYF. CDR3 nucleotides: TGTGCCAGCAGCGCCCCCCGGACACAACACGAGCAGTACTTC.

J is TRBJ2-3 and V is TRBV13, with a possible D match to TRBD2 (6 bases). V lost 3 bases and J 6 bases, leaving 13 bases between the germline ends. Germline loops: CDR1 PRHDT, CDR2 FYEKMQ (reference sequence). The CDR3 runs 14 residues. The CDR3 loop is CASSFGGRVDTQYF. The CDR3 region has the DNA TGTGCCAGCAGCTTCGGGGGTCGGGTGGATACGCAGTATTTT.

V and J are TRBV6-1 and TRBJ1-6, with D maybe TRBD1 (5 bases). Germline V gene data show CDR1 as MNHNS and CDR2 as SASEGT. Between the trimmed V and J ends, which lost 0 bases and 10 bases, there was a span of 10 bases. The CDR3 has 14 residues. CDR3 in DNA: TGTGCCAGCAGTGAAGCAGGTGGGGCCTCACCCCTCCACTTT. It encodes CASSEAGGASPLHF.

The gene calls are TRBV4-1 and TRBJ2-7, with TRBD2 matching 9 bases. J was trimmed by 2 bases and V by 4 bases; bases with no gene match: 3. Germline values: CDR1 MGHRA, CDR2 YSYEKL. This CDR3 is 14 amino acids long. For the CDR3, the DNA is TGCGCCAGCAGCCCAAGCGGGAGGCCCTACGAGCAGTACTTC. It translates to CASSPSGRPYEQYF.

This chain links TRBV11-2 with TRBJ2-1; D might be TRBD1 (5 bases). CDR1 is SGHAT and CDR2 is FQNNGV in the germline V gene. The CDR3 is 16 amino acids. Trimming stripped 5 bases from V and 0 bases from J, with 14 bases between. As DNA, the CDR3 is TGTGCCAGCAGCCTATTCGACAGCTCCTCCTACAATGAGCAGTTCTTC. Amino acids: CASSLFDSSSYNEQFF. Full variable domain (remainder filled in from reference TRBV11-2 and TRBJ2-1): EAGVAQSPRYKIIEKRQSVAFWCNPISGHATLYWYQQILGQGPKLLIQFQNNGVVDDSQLPKDRFSAERLKGVDSTLKIQPAKLEDSAVYLCASSLFDSSSYNEQFFGPGTRLTVL.